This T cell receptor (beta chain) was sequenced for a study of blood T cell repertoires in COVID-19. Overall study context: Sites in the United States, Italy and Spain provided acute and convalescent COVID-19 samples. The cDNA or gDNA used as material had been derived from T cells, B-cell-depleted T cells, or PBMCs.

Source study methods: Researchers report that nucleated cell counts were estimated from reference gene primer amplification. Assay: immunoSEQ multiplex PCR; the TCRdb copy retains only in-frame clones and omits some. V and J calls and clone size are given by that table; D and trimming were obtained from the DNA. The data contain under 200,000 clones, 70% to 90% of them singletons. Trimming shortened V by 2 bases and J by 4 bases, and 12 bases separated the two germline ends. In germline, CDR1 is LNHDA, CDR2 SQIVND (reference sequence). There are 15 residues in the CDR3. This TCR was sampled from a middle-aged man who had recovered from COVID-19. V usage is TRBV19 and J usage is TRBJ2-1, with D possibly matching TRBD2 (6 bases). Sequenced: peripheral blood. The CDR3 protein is CASSIPGVGYNEQFF. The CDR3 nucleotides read TGTGCCAGTAGTATACCGGGGGTAGGGTACAATGAGCAGTTCTTC.